Below are 26 T cell receptor beta chains sequenced from a single sample in a study of T cell repertoires in cytomegalovirus infection. For these receptors, no antigen is known. TCRdb re-called the reads with MiXCR, one entry per CDR3 protein. The sample yields under 95,000 distinct CDR3 sequences, around half seen once. Source: CD8+ T cells from cultured PBMCs, taken from culture after CMV antigen stimulation. The receptors here all came from a human donor in good health (CMV status not recorded). Some clones in this sample may be carry-over from other donors' samples.

This clonotype was detected a few times. The rearrangement joins TRBV12-3 or TRBV12-4 to TRBJ2-1; 7 bases match TRBD2. V shed 6 bases and J 10 bases; nucleotides not matched to a gene: 6. CDR3 size: 12 residues. CDR3 DNA: TGTGCCAGCAGGGGAGGGAGGCACGAGCAGTTCTTC. Translation gives CASRGGRHEQFF.

This sequence joins TRBV7-8 and TRBJ1-2, with unresolved D. In germline, CDR1 is SGHVS, CDR2 FQNEAQ. This CDR3 region has 13 residues. V was clipped by 1 base and J by 6 bases, with 9 bases between them. For the CDR3, the DNA is TGTGCCAGCAGCTTAGGGCGACCCAATGGCTACACCTTC. Protein: CASSLGRPNGYTF.

Concerning this clonotype itself: A junction boundary mismatches the germline segment, possibly from a read error. This chain links TRBV9 with TRBJ1-2; D remains unclear. Germline CDR1 and CDR2: SGDLS and YYNGEE. The CDR3 runs 10 residues. CDR3 protein: CASSPQTGPF. CDR3 bases: TGTGCCAGCAGCCCTCAGACGGGCCCCTTC.

V is TRBV13 and J is TRBJ1-5; D uncertain. Between the trimmed V and J ends, which lost 1 base and 7 bases, there was a span of 8 bases. The length of the CDR3 is 13 residues. The germline CDR1 and CDR2 sequences are PRHDT and FYEKMQ (reference sequence). This CDR3 reads CASSLVRSQPQHF. The CDR3 nucleotides are TGTGCCAGCAGCTTAGTTCGGTCCCAGCCCCAGCATTTT.

There are a few counts of this clonotype. The chain has TRBV12-5 and TRBJ2-3; the D gene is possibly TRBD2 (5 bases). This CDR3 spans 16 amino acids. Germline lookup yields CDR1 LGHNT and CDR2 FRNRAP. V was clipped by 1 base and J by 5 bases, with 16 bases between them. The CDR3 nucleotides are TGTGCTAGTGGTTTGGAAGATCATCGGGGTCGAGATACGCAGTATTTT. Its protein is CASGLEDHRGRDTQYF.

This clonotype was picked up a small number of times. This chain links TRBV11-1 with TRBJ1-1, with TRBD1 matching over 7 bases. Germline-derived CDR1 and CDR2 are SGHAT and FQDESV (reference sequence). This CDR3 region has 16 residues. V dropped 2 bases and J dropped 4; count of bases not matched to a gene: 10. Here the CDR3 reads CASSLWGPRGSTEAFF. CDR3 coding DNA: TGTGCCAGCAGCTTATGGGGGCCCAGGGGGTCCACTGAAGCTTTCTTT.

The chain joins TRBV19 to TRBJ1-1; D is uncertain. The CDR3 totals 14 residues. Between the trimmed V and J ends, which lost 0 bases and 4 bases, there was a span of 9 bases. Germline V gives CDR1 LNHDA, CDR2 SQIVND (reference sequence). The CDR3 protein is CASSIDRRSTEAFF. The CDR3 nucleotides are TGTGCCAGTAGTATAGATCGGAGGAGCACTGAAGCTTTCTTT.

This sequence joins TRBV11-2 and TRBJ2-1, with 7 positions matching TRBD2. This CDR3 contains 17 residues. V lost 5 bases, J lost 5 bases, and 15 bases stayed unmatched. CDR1 and CDR2 from the germline V gene are SGHAT and FQNNGV. The CDR3 DNA reads as TGTGCCAGCAGCCCCTCCCTTGCGGGAGCTCTCAACAATGAGCAGTTCTTC. This translates into CASSPSLAGALNNEQFF. Full variable domain (outside the CDR3, taken from reference TRBV11-2 and TRBJ2-1): EAGVAQSPRYKIIEKRQSVAFWCNPISGHATLYWYQQILGQGPKLLIQFQNNGVVDDSQLPKDRFSAERLKGVDSTLKIQPAKLEDSAVYLCASSPSLAGALNNEQFFGPGTRLTVL.

In its sample, this clonotype was seen once. The genes are TRBV24-1 and TRBJ2-3; D gene ambiguous. V lost 6 bases and J lost 0, with 12 bases in between. The CDR3 is 15 residues long. Germline V gives CDR1 KGHDR, CDR2 SFDVKD. This CDR3 reads CATSSSRASTDTQYF. CDR3 in DNA: TGTGCCACCAGTAGCTCTAGGGCCAGCACAGATACGCAGTATTTT.

This clonotype has just a few counts. The chain joins TRBV7-9 to TRBJ2-1; TRBD2 matches 8 bases. Germline-derived CDR1 and CDR2 are SEHNR and FQNEAQ (reference sequence). The CDR3 spans 15 residues. V was clipped by 5 bases and J by 7 bases; unmatched bases: 10. The CDR3 region is CASSHREGGSNEQFF. CDR3 sequence (DNA): TGTGCCAGCAGCCACCGGGAGGGTGGGAGTAATGAGCAGTTCTTC. Variable domain in full (rest from reference TRBV7-9 and TRBJ2-1): DTGVSQNPRHKITKRGQNVTFRCDPISEHNRLYWYRQTLGQGPEFLTYFQNEAQLEKSRLLSDRFSAERPKGSFSTLEIQRTEQGDSAMYLCASSHREGGSNEQFFGPGTRLTVL.

In its sample, this clonotype was seen a few times. This chain connects TRBV7-3 to TRBJ2-7; 13 nucleotides line up with TRBD2. V was pared by 4 bases and J by 1 base, with 4 bases of the junction left unmatched. CDR1 is SGHTA and CDR2 is FQGTGA in the germline V gene. The CDR3 sequence is 16 residues long. The CDR3 nucleotides are TGTGCCAGCAGCTCGGGACTAGCGGGATCATCCTACGAGCAGTACTTC. Translating gives CASSSGLAGSSYEQYF.

The chain joins TRBV27 to TRBJ1-4; possible D gene TRBD1, 6 bases. Trimming stripped 10 bases from V and 3 bases from J, with 21 bases between. The germline gives CDR1 MNHEY, CDR2 SMNVEV (reference sequence). The CDR3 runs to 16 residues. Here the CDR3 reads CATNPTRGRPNEKLFF. The CDR3 DNA reads as TGTGCCACCAATCCTACGAGGGGGAGGCCTAATGAAAAACTGTTTTTT. Supplemented by reference TRBV27 and TRBJ1-4, the full variable domain reads EAQVTQNPRYLITVTGKKLTVTCSQNMNHEYMSWYRQDPGLGLRQIYYSMNVEVTDKGDVPEGYKVSRKEKRNFPLILESPSPNQTSLYFCATNPTRGRPNEKLFFGSGTQLSVL.

This sequence joins TRBV30 and TRBJ2-7, with TRBD2 identical over 7 bases. The CDR3 has 12 residues. J was trimmed by 0 bases and V by 8 bases; bases with no gene match: 4. Germline values: CDR1 GTSNPN, CDR2 SVGIG (reference sequence). The CDR3 coding sequence is TGTGCCAGCCGGGACTACTCCTACGAGCAGTACTTC. Protein product: CASRDYSYEQYF.

The chain joins TRBV12-3 or TRBV12-4 to TRBJ1-2, with no clear D. The germline V and J ends were trimmed by 2 bases and 2 bases, with 12 bases remaining between them. The CDR3 runs to 15 residues. As DNA, the CDR3 is TGTGCCAGCAGTTTAATCGGGTCGGGCAACTATGGCTACACCTTC. It translates to CASSLIGSGNYGYTF.

This clonotype has a handful of counts. The rearrangement uses TRBV11-2 and TRBJ2-3, with TRBD1 identical over 9 bases. Germline V lookup: CDR1 SGHAT, CDR2 FQNNGV. This CDR3 region has 16 residues. Trimming cost V 0 bases and J 4 bases; bases outside gene matches: 5. CDR3: CASSLDGDREPDTQYF. CDR3 DNA: TGTGCCAGCAGCTTAGATGGGGACAGGGAGCCAGATACGCAGTATTTT.

V gene TRBV5-1 combines with J gene TRBJ1-5; 10 bases map to TRBD1. V lost 4 bases, J lost 4 bases, and 11 bases stayed unmatched. This CDR3 comprises 17 residues. Per the germline V gene, CDR1 is SGHRS and CDR2 is YFSETQ. The DNA of the CDR3 is TGCGCCAGCAGCCTCCAGGACAGGGGGATTCGTAATCAGCCCCAGCATTTT. It specifies CASSLQDRGIRNQPQHF.

The chain combines TRBV29-1 with TRBJ2-1; 9 nucleotides align to TRBD1. This CDR3 comprises 16 residues. Per germline, CDR1 SQVTM and CDR2 ANQGSEA. V dropped 7 bases and J dropped 8; count of bases not matched to a gene: 18. This CDR3 reads CSADGRTGDRYDEQFF. The CDR3 coding sequence is TGCAGCGCAGACGGACGGACAGGGGATCGATACGATGAGCAGTTCTTC.

This clonotype was recorded a few times. The V call is TRBV2, the J call TRBJ1-4; D remains unclear. Looked up from germline, CDR1 is SNHLY and CDR2 is FYNNEI. Trimming shortened V by 5 bases and J by 4 bases, and 11 bases separated the two germline ends. The CDR3 sequence is 14 residues long. The CDR3 spells CASSSLGSNEKLFF. The CDR3 DNA is TGTGCCAGCAGTTCGCTTGGGAGTAATGAAAAACTGTTTTTT.

This clonotype occurred a few times. The chain combines TRBV11-2 with TRBJ2-1; D is possibly TRBD2 (5 bases). This CDR3 contains 18 residues. V lost 2 bases, J lost 4 bases, and 21 bases lay in between. CDR1 is SGHAT, CDR2 FQNNGV, per germline. The CDR3 nucleotides read TGTGCCAGCAGCTTATTCTACGGGGATTACAGTACGTACAATGAGCAGTTCTTC. The encoded protein is CASSLFYGDYSTYNEQFF.

The chain is built from TRBV27 and TRBJ2-3, with 9 bases aligning to TRBD2. The J segment lost 7 bases and the V segment lost 0 bases, leaving 5 bases of the junction unmatched. CDR3 length equals 15 residues. Germline values: CDR1 MNHEY, CDR2 SMNVEV (reference sequence). Written as DNA, the CDR3 is TGTGCCAGCAGTTTATCGTTCAGCGGGGGGAATACGCAGTATTTT. Its protein product is CASSLSFSGGNTQYF.

The rearrangement links TRBV28 to TRBJ1-1; a possible D gene is TRBD1 (5 bases). Germline V gene sequence: CDR1 MDHEN, CDR2 SYDVKM. The CDR3 extends over 15 amino acids. V lost 5 bases, J lost 4 bases, and 17 bases lay in between. CDR3 nucleotides: TGTGCCAGCAGTCCTGTGGCAGGGAGAGGCACTGAAGCTTTCTTT. Its protein product is CASSPVAGRGTEAFF.

The chain uses TRBV6-5 and TRBJ2-1; 7 positions match TRBD2. The germline V gene has CDR1 MNHEY and CDR2 SVGAGI. The J segment lost 0 bases and the V segment lost 6 bases, leaving 5 bases of the junction unmatched. This CDR3 comprises 15 residues. CDR3 bases: TGTGCCAGCAGCCCCGGGGGGAGCTCCTACAATGAGCAGTTCTTC. Translating it yields CASSPGGSSYNEQFF.

This clonotype was detected only a few times. The CDR3 bases are TGTGCCAGCAGTTACCGGGCTAGCGGGGTATCCTACAATGAGCAGTTCTTC. Protein: CASSYRASGVSYNEQFF. The chain links TRBV6-5 to TRBJ2-1, with 9 nucleotides matching TRBD2. The CDR3 runs to 17 residues. Losses at the gene ends were 2 bases for V and 1 base for J; bases not matched to a gene: 6. The germline V gene encodes CDR1 MNHEY and CDR2 SVGAGI.

The rearrangement links TRBV24-1 to TRBJ2-5; 9 bases match TRBD2. V lost 9 bases, J lost 3 bases, and 4 bases stayed unmatched. The CDR3 is made up of 13 amino acids. Germline CDR1 is KGHDR and CDR2 is SFDVKD. The CDR3 DNA sequence: TGTGCCACCGCGGGGGGGGGGAAAGAGACCCAGTACTTC. Protein product: CATAGGGKETQYF.

The chain recombines TRBV7-9 with TRBJ2-3, with unresolved D. CDR1 SEHNR and CDR2 FQNEAQ come from the germline V gene (reference sequence). The CDR3 consists of 14 residues. Between the trimmed V and J ends, which lost 5 bases and 1 base, there was a span of 10 bases. This CDR3 reads CASSGQWGTDTQYF. The CDR3 nucleotides read TGTGCCAGCAGCGGTCAGTGGGGCACAGATACGCAGTATTTT.

This clonotype was found a few times. The chain employs TRBV12-3 or TRBV12-4 and TRBJ1-5, with 11 bases identical to TRBD1. The V and J ends lost 5 bases and 0 bases, in that order; junction bases with no gene match: 6. There are 17 residues in the CDR3. Written as DNA, the CDR3 is TGTGCCAGCAGTGGGACAGGGGGTCCAAATAGCAATCAGCCCCAGCATTTT. As protein: CASSGTGGPNSNQPQHF.